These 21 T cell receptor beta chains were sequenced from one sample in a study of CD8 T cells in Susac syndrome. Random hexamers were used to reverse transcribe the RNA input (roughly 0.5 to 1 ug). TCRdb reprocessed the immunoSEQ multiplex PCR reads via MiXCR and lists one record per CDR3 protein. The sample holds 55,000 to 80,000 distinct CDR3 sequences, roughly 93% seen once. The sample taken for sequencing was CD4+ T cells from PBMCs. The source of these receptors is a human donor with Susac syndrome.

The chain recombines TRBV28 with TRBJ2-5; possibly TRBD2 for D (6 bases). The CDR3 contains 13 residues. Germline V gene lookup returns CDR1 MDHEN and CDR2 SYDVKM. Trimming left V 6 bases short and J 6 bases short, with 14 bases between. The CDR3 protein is CASSPGRLQTQYF. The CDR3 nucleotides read TGTGCCAGCAGCCCGGGGAGGCTGCAGACCCAGTACTTC.

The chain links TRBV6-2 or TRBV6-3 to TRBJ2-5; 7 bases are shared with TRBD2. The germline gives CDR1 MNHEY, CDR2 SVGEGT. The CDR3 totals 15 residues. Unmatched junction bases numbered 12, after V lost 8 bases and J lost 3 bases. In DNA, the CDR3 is TGTGCCAGCCGCCGGTGGGACGGACTAGAAGAGACCCAGTACTTC. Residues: CASRRWDGLEETQYF.

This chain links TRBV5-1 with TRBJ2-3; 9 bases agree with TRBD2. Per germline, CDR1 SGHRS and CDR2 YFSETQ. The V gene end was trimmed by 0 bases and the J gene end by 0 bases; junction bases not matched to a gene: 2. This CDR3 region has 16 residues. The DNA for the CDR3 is TGCGCCAGCAGCTTGGCTACTAGCGGGAGCACAGATACGCAGTATTTT. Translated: CASSLATSGSTDTQYF. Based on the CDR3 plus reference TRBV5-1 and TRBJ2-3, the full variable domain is KAGVTQTPRYLIKTRGQQVTLSCSPISGHRSVSWYQQTPGQGLQFLFEYFSETQRNKGNFPGRFSGRQFSNSRSEMNVSTLELGDSALYLCASSLATSGSTDTQYFGPGTRLTVL.

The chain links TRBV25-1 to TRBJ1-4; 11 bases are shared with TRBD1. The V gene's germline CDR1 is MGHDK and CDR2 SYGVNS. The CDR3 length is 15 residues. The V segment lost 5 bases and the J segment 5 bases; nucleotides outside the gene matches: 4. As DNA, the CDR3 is TGTGCCAGCAGTCCAGGGGACAGGGGGAATGAAAAACTGTTTTTT. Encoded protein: CASSPGDRGNEKLFF.

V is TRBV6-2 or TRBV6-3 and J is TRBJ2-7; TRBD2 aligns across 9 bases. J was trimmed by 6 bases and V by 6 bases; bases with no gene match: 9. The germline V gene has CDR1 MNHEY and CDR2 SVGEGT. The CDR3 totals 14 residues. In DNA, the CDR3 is TGTGCCAGCAGGACTAGCGGAATCAGTGGCGAGCAGTACTTC. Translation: CASRTSGISGEQYF.

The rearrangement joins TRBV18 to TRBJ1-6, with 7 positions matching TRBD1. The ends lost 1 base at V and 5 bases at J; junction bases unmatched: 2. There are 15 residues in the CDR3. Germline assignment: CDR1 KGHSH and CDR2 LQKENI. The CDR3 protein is CASSPRQGNNSPLHF. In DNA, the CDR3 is TGTGCCAGCTCACCACGACAGGGAAATAATTCACCCCTCCACTTT.

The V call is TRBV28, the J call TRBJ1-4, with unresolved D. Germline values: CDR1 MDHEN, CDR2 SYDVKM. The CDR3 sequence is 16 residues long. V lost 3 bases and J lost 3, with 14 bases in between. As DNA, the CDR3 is TGTGCCAGCAGTTTGTGGAGAGGGTTGGCTAATGAAAAACTGTTTTTT. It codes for CASSLWRGLANEKLFF.

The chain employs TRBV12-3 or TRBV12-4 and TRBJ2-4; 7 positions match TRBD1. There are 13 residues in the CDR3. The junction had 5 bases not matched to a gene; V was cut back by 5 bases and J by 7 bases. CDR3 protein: CASSPGTVNIQYF. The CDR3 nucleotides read TGTGCCAGCAGTCCCGGGACAGTTAACATTCAGTACTTC.

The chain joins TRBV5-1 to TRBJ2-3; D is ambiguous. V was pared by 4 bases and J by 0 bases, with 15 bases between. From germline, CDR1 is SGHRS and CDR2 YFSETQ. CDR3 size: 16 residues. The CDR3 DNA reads TGCGCCAGCAGCCCGCCTCCGGGCCTTAGCACAGATACGCAGTATTTT. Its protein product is CASSPPPGLSTDTQYF.

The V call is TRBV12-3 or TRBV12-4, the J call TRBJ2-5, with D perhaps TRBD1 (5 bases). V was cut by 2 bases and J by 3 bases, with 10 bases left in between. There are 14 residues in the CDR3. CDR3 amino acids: CASSLSTVEETQYF. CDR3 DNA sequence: TGTGCCAGCAGTTTATCGACAGTCGAAGAGACCCAGTACTTC.

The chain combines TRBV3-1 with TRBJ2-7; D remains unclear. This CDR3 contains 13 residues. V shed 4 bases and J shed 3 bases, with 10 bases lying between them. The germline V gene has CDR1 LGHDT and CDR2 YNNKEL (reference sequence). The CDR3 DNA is TGTGCCAGCAGCCGAGATCTCCGCTACGAGCAGTACTTC. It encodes CASSRDLRYEQYF.

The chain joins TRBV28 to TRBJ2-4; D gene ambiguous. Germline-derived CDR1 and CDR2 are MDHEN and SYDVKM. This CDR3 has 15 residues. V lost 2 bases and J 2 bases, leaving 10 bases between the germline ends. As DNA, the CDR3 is TGTGCCAGCAGTTTACCGACACCGCCCAAAAACATTCAGTACTTC. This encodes CASSLPTPPKNIQYF.

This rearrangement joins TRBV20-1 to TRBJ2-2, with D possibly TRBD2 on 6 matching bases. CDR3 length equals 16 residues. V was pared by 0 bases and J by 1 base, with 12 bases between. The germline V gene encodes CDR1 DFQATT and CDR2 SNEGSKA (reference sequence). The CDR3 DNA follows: TGCAGTGCTAGAGAAAGGGACTTTTGGAACACCGGGGAGCTGTTTTTT. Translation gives CSARERDFWNTGELFF.

The CDR3 bases are TGTGCCAGCAGTGAATCTTTAGGCAGGCAAGAGACCCAGTACTTC. This translates into CASSESLGRQETQYF. The genes are TRBV25-1 and TRBJ2-5; D is unclear. V was pared by 1 base and J by 2 bases, with 11 bases between. This CDR3 contains 15 residues. Germline assignment: CDR1 MGHDK and CDR2 SYGVNS.

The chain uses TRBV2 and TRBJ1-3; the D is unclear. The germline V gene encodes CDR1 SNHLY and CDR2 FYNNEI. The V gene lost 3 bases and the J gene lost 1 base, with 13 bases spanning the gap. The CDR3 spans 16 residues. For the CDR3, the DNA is TGTGCCAGCAGTGAGGTAGAAGTCGGATCTGGAAACACCATATATTTT. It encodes CASSEVEVGSGNTIYF.

The CDR3 bases are TGCAGTGCTAGCGGAGGGAGCTCATCGAGCACTGAAGCTTTCTTT. Encoded protein: CSASGGSSSSTEAFF. This sequence joins TRBV20-1 and TRBJ1-1, with D hard to call. The CDR3 loop spans 15 amino acids. Germline V gene lookup returns CDR1 DFQATT and CDR2 SNEGSKA (reference sequence). V was trimmed by 3 bases and J by 4 bases, leaving 18 bases between them.

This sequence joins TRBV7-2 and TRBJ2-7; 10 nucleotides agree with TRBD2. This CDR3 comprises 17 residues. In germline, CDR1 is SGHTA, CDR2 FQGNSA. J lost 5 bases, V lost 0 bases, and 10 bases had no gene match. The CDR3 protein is CASSLALLAGGPHEQYF. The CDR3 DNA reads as TGTGCCAGCAGCTTAGCCCTTTTAGCGGGGGGTCCACACGAGCAGTACTTC.

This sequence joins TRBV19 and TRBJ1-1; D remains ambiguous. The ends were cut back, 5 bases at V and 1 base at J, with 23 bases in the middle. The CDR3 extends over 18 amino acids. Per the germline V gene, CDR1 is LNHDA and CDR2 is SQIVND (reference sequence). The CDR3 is CASSPPIPGSWSNTEAFF. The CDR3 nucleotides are TGTGCCAGTAGTCCCCCAATCCCGGGGTCCTGGTCGAACACTGAAGCTTTCTTT.

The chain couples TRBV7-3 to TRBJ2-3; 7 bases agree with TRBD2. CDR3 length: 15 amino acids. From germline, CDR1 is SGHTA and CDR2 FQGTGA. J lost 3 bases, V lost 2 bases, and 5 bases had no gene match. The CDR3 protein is CASSLWGGETDTQYF. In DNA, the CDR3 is TGTGCCAGCAGCTTATGGGGGGGTGAGACAGATACGCAGTATTTT. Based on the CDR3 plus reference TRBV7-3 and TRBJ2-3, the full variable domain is GAGVSQTPSNKVTEKGKYVELRCDPISGHTALYWYRQSLGQGPEFLIYFQGTGAADDSGLPNDRFFAVRPEGSVSTLKIQRTERGDSAVYLCASSLWGGETDTQYFGPGTRLTVL.

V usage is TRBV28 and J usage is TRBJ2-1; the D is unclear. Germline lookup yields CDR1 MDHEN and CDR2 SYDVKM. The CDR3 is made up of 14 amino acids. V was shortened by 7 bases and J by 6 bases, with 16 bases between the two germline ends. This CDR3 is CASTLWSHFNEQFF. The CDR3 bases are TGTGCCAGCACCCTATGGTCCCACTTCAATGAGCAGTTCTTC.

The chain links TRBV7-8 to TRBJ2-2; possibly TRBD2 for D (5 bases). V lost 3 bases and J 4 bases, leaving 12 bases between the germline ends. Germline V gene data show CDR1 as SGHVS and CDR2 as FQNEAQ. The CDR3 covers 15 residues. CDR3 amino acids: CASSLRTPATGELFF. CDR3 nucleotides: TGTGCCAGCAGCTTGCGGACTCCTGCCACCGGGGAGCTGTTTTTT.